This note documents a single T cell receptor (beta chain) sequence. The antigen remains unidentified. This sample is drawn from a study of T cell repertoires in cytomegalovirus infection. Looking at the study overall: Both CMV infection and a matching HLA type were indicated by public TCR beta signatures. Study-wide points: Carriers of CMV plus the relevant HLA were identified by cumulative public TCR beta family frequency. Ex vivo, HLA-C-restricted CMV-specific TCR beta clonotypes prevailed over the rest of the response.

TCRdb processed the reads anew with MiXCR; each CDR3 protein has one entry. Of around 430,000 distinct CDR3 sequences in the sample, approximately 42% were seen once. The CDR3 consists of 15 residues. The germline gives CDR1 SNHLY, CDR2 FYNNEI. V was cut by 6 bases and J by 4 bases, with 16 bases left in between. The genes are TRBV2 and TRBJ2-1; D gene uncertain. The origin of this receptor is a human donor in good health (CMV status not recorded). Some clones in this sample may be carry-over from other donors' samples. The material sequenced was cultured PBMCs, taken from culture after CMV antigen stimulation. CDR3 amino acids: CASRPRRTKYNEQFF. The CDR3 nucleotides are TGTGCCAGCAGACCTCGACGGACGAAGTACAATGAGCAGTTCTTC.